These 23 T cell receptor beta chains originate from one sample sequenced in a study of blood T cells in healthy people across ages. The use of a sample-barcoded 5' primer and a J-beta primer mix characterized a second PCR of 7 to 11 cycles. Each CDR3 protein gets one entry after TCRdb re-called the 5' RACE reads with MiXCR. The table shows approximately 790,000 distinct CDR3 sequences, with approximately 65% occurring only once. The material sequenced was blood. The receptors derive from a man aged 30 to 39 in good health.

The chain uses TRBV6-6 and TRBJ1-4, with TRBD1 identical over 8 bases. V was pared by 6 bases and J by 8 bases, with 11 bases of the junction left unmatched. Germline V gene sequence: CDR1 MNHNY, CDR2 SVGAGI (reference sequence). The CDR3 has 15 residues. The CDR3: CASRLRDRRVEKLFF. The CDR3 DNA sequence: TGTGCCAGCAGGCTCCGGGACAGGCGGGTCGAAAAACTGTTTTTT.

CDR3 bases: TGTGCCAGCACTCCGGCCGGGACAGGGGGCTACGAGCAGTACTTC. It is translated as CASTPAGTGGYEQYF. V is TRBV6-1 and J is TRBJ2-7, with TRBD1 identical over 11 bases. The CDR3 length is 15 residues. Germline lookup yields CDR1 MNHNS and CDR2 SASEGT. The V and J ends lost 7 bases and 3 bases, in that order; junction bases with no gene match: 8.

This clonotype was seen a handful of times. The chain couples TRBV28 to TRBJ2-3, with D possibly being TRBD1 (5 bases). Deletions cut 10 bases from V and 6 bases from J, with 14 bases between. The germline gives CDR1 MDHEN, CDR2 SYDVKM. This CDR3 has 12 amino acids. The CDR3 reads CATEAGKDTQYF. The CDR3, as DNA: TGTGCCACCGAGGCAGGGAAGGATACGCAGTATTTT.

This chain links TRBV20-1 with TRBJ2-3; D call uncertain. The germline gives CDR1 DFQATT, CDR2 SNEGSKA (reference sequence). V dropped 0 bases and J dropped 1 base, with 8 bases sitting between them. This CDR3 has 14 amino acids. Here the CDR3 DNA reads TGCAGTGCTAGAGAGGGCTCGGGCACAGATACGCAGTATTTT. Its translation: CSAREGSGTDTQYF.

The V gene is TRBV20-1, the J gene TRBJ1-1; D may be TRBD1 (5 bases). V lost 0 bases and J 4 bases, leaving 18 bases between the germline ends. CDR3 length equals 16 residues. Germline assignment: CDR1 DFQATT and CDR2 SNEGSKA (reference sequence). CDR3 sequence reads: CSARDGQKGPGTEAFF. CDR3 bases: TGCAGTGCTAGAGATGGGCAGAAGGGGCCCGGCACTGAAGCTTTCTTT.

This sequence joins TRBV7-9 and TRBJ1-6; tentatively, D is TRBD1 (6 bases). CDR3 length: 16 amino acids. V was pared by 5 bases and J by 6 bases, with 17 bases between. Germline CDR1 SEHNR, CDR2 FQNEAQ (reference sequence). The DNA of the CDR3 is TGTGCCAGCAGCGAACGGACAGCTCCATTTAATTCACCCCTCCACTTT. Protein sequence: CASSERTAPFNSPLHF.

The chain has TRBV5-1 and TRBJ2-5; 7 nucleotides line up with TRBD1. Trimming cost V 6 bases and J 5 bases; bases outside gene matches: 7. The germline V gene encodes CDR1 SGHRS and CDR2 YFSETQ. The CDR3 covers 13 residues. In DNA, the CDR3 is TGCGCCAGCACCAACAGGGGCAGGGAGACCCAGTACTTC. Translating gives CASTNRGRETQYF.

In nucleotides, the CDR3 is TGTGCCAGCAGTTTGGCACCGGGGGGACCCCTCCACTTT. This encodes CASSLAPGGPLHF. The chain employs TRBV12-3 or TRBV12-4 and TRBJ1-6; TRBD1 might be the D (5 bases). Between the trimmed V and J ends, which lost 3 bases and 12 bases, there was a span of 12 bases. This CDR3 is 13 amino acids long.

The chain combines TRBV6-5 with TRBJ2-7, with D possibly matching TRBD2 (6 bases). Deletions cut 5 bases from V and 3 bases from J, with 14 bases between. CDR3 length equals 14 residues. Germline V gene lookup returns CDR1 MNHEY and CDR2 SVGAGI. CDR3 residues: CASSSEWRGYEQYF. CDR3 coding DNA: TGTGCCAGCAGTAGTGAGTGGCGGGGCTACGAGCAGTACTTC.

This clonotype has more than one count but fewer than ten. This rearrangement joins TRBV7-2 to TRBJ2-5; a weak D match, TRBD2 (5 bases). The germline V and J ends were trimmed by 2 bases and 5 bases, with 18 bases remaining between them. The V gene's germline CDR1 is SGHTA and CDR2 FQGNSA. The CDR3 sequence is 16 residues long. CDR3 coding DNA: TGTGCCAGCAGCTTAATGTTCGGGGTGTTCGCGGAGACCCAGTACTTC. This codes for CASSLMFGVFAETQYF.

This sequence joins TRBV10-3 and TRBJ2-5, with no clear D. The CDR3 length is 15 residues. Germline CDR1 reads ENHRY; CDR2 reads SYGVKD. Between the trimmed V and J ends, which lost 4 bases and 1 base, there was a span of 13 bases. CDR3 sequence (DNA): TGTGCCATCAGTGGCGACAAGGCCGGCCAAGAGACCCAGTACTTC. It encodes CAISGDKAGQETQYF.

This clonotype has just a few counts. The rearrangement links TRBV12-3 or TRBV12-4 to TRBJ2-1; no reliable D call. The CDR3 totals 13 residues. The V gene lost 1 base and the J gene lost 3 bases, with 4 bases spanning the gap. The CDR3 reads CASSLGNYNEQFF. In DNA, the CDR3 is TGTGCCAGCAGTTTAGGCAACTACAATGAGCAGTTCTTC.

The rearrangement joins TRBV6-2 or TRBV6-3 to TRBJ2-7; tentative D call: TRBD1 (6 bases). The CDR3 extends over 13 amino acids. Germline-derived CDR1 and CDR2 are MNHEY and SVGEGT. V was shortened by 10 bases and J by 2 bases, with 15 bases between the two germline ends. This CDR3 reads CATRPGQPYEQYF. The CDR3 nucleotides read TGTGCCACCCGGCCGGGACAACCCTACGAGCAGTACTTC.

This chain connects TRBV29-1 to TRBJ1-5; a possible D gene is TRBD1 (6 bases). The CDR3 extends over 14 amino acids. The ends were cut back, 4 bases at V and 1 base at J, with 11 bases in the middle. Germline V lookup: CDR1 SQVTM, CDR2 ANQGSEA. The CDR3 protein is CSVAEGGSNQPQHF. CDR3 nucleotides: TGCAGCGTTGCCGAGGGGGGGAGCAATCAGCCCCAGCATTTT. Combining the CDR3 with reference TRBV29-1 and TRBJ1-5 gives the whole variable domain SAVISQKPSRDICQRGTSLTIQCQVDSQVTMMFWYRQQPGQSLTLIATANQGSEATYESGFVIDKFPISRPNLTFSTLTVSNMSPEDSSIYLCSVAEGGSNQPQHFGDGTRLSIL.

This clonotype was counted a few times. DNA for the CDR3: TGTGCCAGCAGCCCGAGGACACAGAACACTGAAGCTTTCTTT. Its translation is CASSPRTQNTEAFF. The chain links TRBV7-9 to TRBJ1-1; D is possibly TRBD1 (5 bases). Germline values: CDR1 SEHNR, CDR2 FQNEAQ (reference sequence). Trimming shortened V by 5 bases and J by 1 base, and 11 bases separated the two germline ends. The CDR3 length is 14 residues.

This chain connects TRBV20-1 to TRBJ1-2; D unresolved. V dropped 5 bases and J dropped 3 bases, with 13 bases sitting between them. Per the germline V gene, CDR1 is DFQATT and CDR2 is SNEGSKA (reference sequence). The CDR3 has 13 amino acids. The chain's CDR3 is CSAEGPGDYGYTF. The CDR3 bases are TGCAGTGCTGAAGGACCCGGTGACTATGGCTACACCTTC.

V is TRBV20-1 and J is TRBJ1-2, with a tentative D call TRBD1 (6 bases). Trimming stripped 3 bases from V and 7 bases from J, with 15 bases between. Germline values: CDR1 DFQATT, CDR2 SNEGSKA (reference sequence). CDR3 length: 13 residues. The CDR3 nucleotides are TGCAGTGCTAGGAGCTGGGGGGGCTCTGGCTACACCTTC. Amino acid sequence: CSARSWGGSGYTF.

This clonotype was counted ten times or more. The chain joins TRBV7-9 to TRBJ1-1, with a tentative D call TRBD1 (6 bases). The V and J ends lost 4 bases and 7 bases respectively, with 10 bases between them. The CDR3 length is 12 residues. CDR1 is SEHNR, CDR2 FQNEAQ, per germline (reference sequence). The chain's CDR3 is CASSWGGREAFF. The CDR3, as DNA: TGTGCCAGCAGCTGGGGGGGGCGTGAAGCTTTCTTT.

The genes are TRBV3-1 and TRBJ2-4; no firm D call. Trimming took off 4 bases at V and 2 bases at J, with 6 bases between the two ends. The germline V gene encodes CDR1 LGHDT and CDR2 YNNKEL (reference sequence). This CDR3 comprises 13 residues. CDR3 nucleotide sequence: TGTGCCAGCAGCCGGGCACCCAAAAACATTCAGTACTTC. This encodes CASSRAPKNIQYF.

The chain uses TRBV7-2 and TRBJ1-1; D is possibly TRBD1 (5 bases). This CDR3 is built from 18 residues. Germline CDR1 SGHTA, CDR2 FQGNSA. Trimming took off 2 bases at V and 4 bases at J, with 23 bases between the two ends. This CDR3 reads CASSLTGPNGVIGTEAFF. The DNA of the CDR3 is TGTGCCAGCAGCTTAACGGGACCAAATGGGGTGATTGGCACTGAAGCTTTCTTT.

CDR3 nucleotides: TGTGCCAGCAGCGTAGGGCTAGCGGGGGGGCCACGGAACCAAGAGACCCAGTACTTC. Translation: CASSVGLAGGPRNQETQYF. The chain joins TRBV9 to TRBJ2-5, with 12 bases aligning to TRBD2. This CDR3 comprises 19 residues. The V gene's germline CDR1 is SGDLS and CDR2 YYNGEE. With 0 bases clipped from V and 0 bases from J, the junction kept 9 bases outside the gene matches.

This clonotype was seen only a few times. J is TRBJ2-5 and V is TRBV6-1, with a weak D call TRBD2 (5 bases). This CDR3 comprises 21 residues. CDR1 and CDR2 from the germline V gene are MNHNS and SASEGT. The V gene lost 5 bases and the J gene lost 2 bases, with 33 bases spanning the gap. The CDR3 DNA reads TGTGCCAGCAGTCGAACCAGTCCCCCGGCGCTACAAGCGGCATGGCAAGAGACCCAGTACTTC. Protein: CASSRTSPPALQAAWQETQYF.

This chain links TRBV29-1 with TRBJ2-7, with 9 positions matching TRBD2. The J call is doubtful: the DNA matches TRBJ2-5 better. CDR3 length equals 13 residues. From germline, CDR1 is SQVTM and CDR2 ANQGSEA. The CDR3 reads CSPRVAGEETQYF. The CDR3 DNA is TGCAGCCCCAGGGTAGCGGGGGAAGAGACCCAGTACTTC.